This T cell receptor (beta chain) appears in the sequencing data of a study of blood T cells in healthy people across ages. General study findings and limits: CMV infection status of these donors was not known.

The table lists this clonotype with a few counts. Its specificity is not known. The ends were cut back, 3 bases at V and 2 bases at J, with 8 bases in the middle. CDR1 is DFQATT and CDR2 is SNEGSKA in the germline V gene (reference sequence). The CDR3 extends over 12 amino acids. For the second PCR, which ran for about 7 to 11 cycles, a sample-barcoded 5' primer and a J-beta primer mix were used. TCRdb recomputed calls from the 5' RACE reads with MiXCR, one row per CDR3 protein. The table has almost 300,000 distinct CDR3 sequences, 25% to 30% seen once. The origin of this receptor is a woman between 70 and 85 years old in good health. The material sequenced was blood. The chain combines TRBV20-1 with TRBJ2-7, with D uncertain. CDR3 region: CSASARTYEQYF. CDR3 DNA sequence: TGCAGTGCTAGTGCCCGAACCTACGAGCAGTACTTC.